The T cell receptor (beta chain) described here comes from a study of control samples from healthy donors and cancer patients. Some clones are missing from TCRdb's copy, which holds only in-frame ones; the method was immunoSEQ multiplex PCR. Recorded here are roughly 190,000 clones; the top ten clones represent more than 2%. Germline CDR1 is SQVTM and CDR2 is ANQGSEA. The CDR3 loop spans 13 amino acids. With 4 bases clipped from V and 2 bases from J, the junction kept 3 bases outside the gene matches. Source material: blood. The sequence was obtained from a woman aged 30 to 39 in good health. The chain carries TRBV29-1 and TRBJ1-2; 8 nucleotides align to TRBD1. The chain's CDR3 is CSVGRTGNYGYTF. CDR3 sequence (DNA): TGCAGCGTTGGAAGGACAGGGAACTATGGCTACACCTTC. The variable domain in full, with the rest retrieved from reference TRBV29-1 and TRBJ1-2, is SAVISQKPSRDICQRGTSLTIQCQVDSQVTMMFWYRQQPGQSLTLIATANQGSEATYESGFVIDKFPISRPNLTFSTLTVSNMSPEDSSIYLCSVGRTGNYGYTFGSGTRLTVV.